This entry features one T cell receptor beta chain sequence. These data are taken from a study of T cells in tuberculosis. Clones were read by immunoSEQ multiplex PCR, and TCRdb kept only the in-frame ones, dropping some. The data contain tens of thousands of clones, just under 95% of them seen just once; the ten biggest clones take up 7% to 8%. The specimen sequenced was PBMCs. The origin of this receptor is a donor aged 10-35 years with latent tuberculosis or without tuberculosis infection. Some clones in this sample may be carry-over from other donors' samples.

The CDR3 here is CASSSRSGGTDTQYF. CDR3 DNA sequence: TGCGCCAGCAGCTCCCGGTCGGGGGGCACAGATACGCAGTATTTT. This chain links TRBV5-1 with TRBJ2-3; D is possibly TRBD2 (6 bases). CDR3 length: 15 amino acids. Trimming removed 3 bases from V and 1 base from J, with 12 bases in between. Germline V gene lookup returns CDR1 SGHRS and CDR2 YFSETQ.